These 13 T cell receptor beta chains were all obtained from the same sample, sequenced in a study of regulatory T cells in long-lasting Graves disease. Investigators prepared the TCR beta libraries by applying iRepertoire HTBI primers and Arm-PCR of CDR3 regions. TCRdb reprocessed the multiplex PCR reads with MiXCR, giving one entry per CDR3 protein. The repertoire holds approximately 400,000 distinct CDR3 sequences, with 14% to 15% as singletons. Time point denoted: newly diagnosed GD, antithyroid drugs for less than 3 months. From PBMCs, RNA was extracted and then used to make the TCR library. This sample also belongs to another study, concerning T cells in Graves' hyperthyroidism and ophthalmopathy.

Specimen: peripheral blood mononuclear cells (PBMCs), collected at new diagnosis, from a patient treated with antithyroid drugs. Every receptor here comes from a woman in her twenties or thirties with Graves disease.

This clonotype was recorded many times. The CDR3 coding sequence is TGCAGTGCACGATTACTAGCGGGAGGGATCAATGAGCAGTTCTTC. Its translation: CSARLLAGGINEQFF. The chain uses TRBV20-1 and TRBJ2-1, with 13 bases aligning to TRBD2. Germline-derived CDR1 and CDR2 are DFQATT and SNEGSKA (reference sequence). V lost 6 bases, J lost 6 bases, and 8 bases stayed unmatched. The CDR3 consists of 15 residues.

There are many counts of this clonotype. The chain combines TRBV11-2 with TRBJ2-3; 9 bases line up with TRBD2. The CDR3 has 15 amino acids. The junction had 6 bases not matched to a gene; V was cut back by 4 bases and J by 4 bases. The germline V gene encodes CDR1 SGHAT and CDR2 FQNNGV. The CDR3 region has the DNA TGTGCCAGCAGCTCAATAGCGGGAGCGGCAGATACGCAGTATTTT. Residues: CASSSIAGAADTQYF. The variable domain in full, completed from reference TRBV11-2 and TRBJ2-3, reads EAGVAQSPRYKIIEKRQSVAFWCNPISGHATLYWYQQILGQGPKLLIQFQNNGVVDDSQLPKDRFSAERLKGVDSTLKIQPAKLEDSAVYLCASSSIAGAADTQYFGPGTRLTVL.

Remarks on this clonotype: This sequence may be a read error, since a much larger clone differs from it by one base. J is TRBJ2-3 and V is TRBV12-3 or TRBV12-4; possible D gene TRBD1, 6 bases. CDR3 length equals 15 residues. CDR3 sequence reads: CASSTLGTQYNKQSF. For the CDR3, the DNA is TGTGCCAGCAGTACGCTCGGGACACAGTACAATAAGCAGTCCTTC.

This clonotype was counted many times. The V call is TRBV12-3 or TRBV12-4, the J call TRBJ1-1, with D perhaps matching TRBD1 (5 bases). Trimming stripped 5 bases from V and 4 bases from J, with 11 bases between. The CDR3 has 13 amino acids. CDR3 coding DNA: TGTGCCAGCAGTCAGCAGGGTACCACTGAAGCTTTCTTT. Encoded protein: CASSQQGTTEAFF.

As concerns this clonotype: One end of the junction does not line up with germline, which may come from a read error. The rearrangement joins TRBV7-3 to TRBJ1-5; D is uncertain. The CDR3 consists of 15 residues. In germline, CDR1 is SGHTA, CDR2 FQGTGA. CDR3 loop: CTSSLYGGSNQPQHF. The CDR3 nucleotides read TGTACCAGCAGCTTATACGGCGGAAGCAATCAGCCCCAGCATTTT.

As for this clonotype: A read error may be the cause here, since a much bigger clone is one base away. This sequence joins TRBV9 and TRBJ2-5, with D possibly TRBD1 on 5 matching bases. This CDR3 is 13 amino acids long. Looked up from germline, CDR1 is SGDLS and CDR2 is YYNGEE. CDR3 sequence: CAGSVRSGETQYF. DNA for the CDR3: TGTGCCGGCAGCGTAAGGTCAGGGGAGACCCAGTACTTC. The full variable domain, with the rest looked up from reference TRBV9 and TRBJ2-5, is DSGVTQTPKHLITATGQRVTLRCSPRSGDLSVYWYQQSLDQGLQFLIQYYNGEERAKGNILERFSAQQFPDLHSELNLSSLELGDSALYFCAGSVRSGETQYFGPGTRLLVL.

This clonotype was observed at least ten times. The chain joins TRBV12-3 or TRBV12-4 to TRBJ2-1, with 12 bases that match TRBD2. V lost 4 bases and J lost 3; bases outside the gene matches: 4. The CDR3 has 16 residues. The CDR3 nucleotides read TGTGCCAGCAGTTACCTAGCGGGAGGGGACTACAATGAGCAGTTCTTC. Protein: CASSYLAGGDYNEQFF.

The V gene is TRBV19, the J gene TRBJ1-5, with 12 bases fitting TRBD1. There are 16 residues in the CDR3. V dropped 6 bases and J dropped 5; count of bases not matched to a gene: 8. From germline, CDR1 is LNHDA and CDR2 SQIVND (reference sequence). The CDR3 nucleotides read TGTGCCAGTAGCCGGGACAGGGGGCGCGTGGATCAGCCCCAGCATTTT. Translated: CASSRDRGRVDQPQHF.

This clonotype was seen repeatedly, ten times or more. The gene calls are TRBV2 and TRBJ2-3; 12 bases match TRBD2. Trimming at V came to 6 bases and at J to 4 bases, leaving 5 bases not matched to a gene. The CDR3 loop spans 15 amino acids. The germline V gene encodes CDR1 SNHLY and CDR2 FYNNEI. As DNA, the CDR3 is TGTGCCAGCAGCACTAGCGGGGGGATCCCAGATACGCAGTATTTT. Amino acid sequence: CASSTSGGIPDTQYF.

This clonotype was picked up many times. V gene TRBV27 combines with J gene TRBJ2-7, with D uncertain. Trimming stripped 3 bases from V and 2 bases from J, with 8 bases between. CDR1 and CDR2 from the germline V gene are MNHEY and SMNVEV (reference sequence). There are 13 residues in the CDR3. In nucleotides, the CDR3 is TGTGCCAGCAGTTTGGATTGGGCCTACGAGCAGTACTTC. Translation gives CASSLDWAYEQYF.

At least ten counts were recorded for this clonotype. This rearrangement joins TRBV7-9 to TRBJ1-1, with TRBD1 identical over 9 bases. CDR3 size: 12 residues. The V gene end was trimmed by 8 bases and the J gene end by 8 bases; junction bases not matched to a gene: 6. From germline, CDR1 is SEHNR and CDR2 FQNEAQ (reference sequence). In DNA, the CDR3 is TGTGCCAGCTCCGGGACAGGGAGGGAAGCTTTCTTT. This gives the protein CASSGTGREAFF.

The table lists this clonotype with a few counts. J is TRBJ2-3 and V is TRBV19, with TRBD1 matching 7 bases. Germline trimming cut 5 bases from V and 5 bases from J; bases unmatched to any gene: 7. Per germline, CDR1 LNHDA and CDR2 SQIVND (reference sequence). The CDR3 consists of 14 residues. In nucleotides, the CDR3 is TGTGCCAGTAGTCACAGGGGAGTAGGAGATACGCAGTATTTT. Its protein product is CASSHRGVGDTQYF.

This clonotype was detected ten times or more. V gene TRBV12-3 or TRBV12-4 combines with J gene TRBJ2-3; TRBD1 matches at 7 bases. J gave up 2 bases and V 6 bases, and 11 bases lay outside the gene matches. CDR3 length equals 16 residues. The DNA for the CDR3 is TGTGCCAGCAGCAACCGACCGGGACAGCTCACAGATACGCAGTATTTT. Its translation: CASSNRPGQLTDTQYF.